This T cell receptor beta chain was captured by sequencing in a study of breast tumors, draining lymph nodes, adjacent tissues. Ten or more counts support this clonotype. In TCRdb, the multiplex PCR reads were re-called with MiXCR into one record per CDR3 protein. Altogether approximately 280,000 distinct CDR3 sequences are present, over 30% being singletons, with the ten largest covering 1.1%. Axillary draining lymph nodes of breast cancer patients supplied the node samples. The CDR3 runs 13 residues. The germline gives CDR1 SQVTM, CDR2 ANQGSEA. Trimming cost V 4 bases and J 6 bases, with 16 bases left between them.

The sequencing input was axillary lymph node tissue. The TCR comes from a female donor with breast cancer. Some clones in this sample may be carry-over from other donors' samples. The chain couples TRBV29-1 to TRBJ2-7; D uncertain. The CDR3: CSVVRSGPCEQYF. The CDR3 DNA sequence: TGCAGCGTTGTGAGGTCAGGCCCCTGCGAGCAGTACTTC.